The sequence of this T cell receptor (beta chain) was determined in a study of T cells after yellow fever vaccination. Across the study: Researchers used SMART-Seq v4 Ultra Low Input to prepare fractions that had low cell numbers.

On this clonotype itself: Its target is not known.

The V and J ends lost 6 bases and 5 bases respectively, with 8 bases between them. Germline V lookup: CDR1 SGHAT, CDR2 FQNNGV. This CDR3 spans 11 amino acids. A single record per CDR3 protein comes from TCRdb applying MiXCR to the 5' RACE reads. The sample comprises around 550,000 distinct CDR3 sequences, 19% of which are singletons, and roughly an eighth rests with the top ten. Study-wide findings and caveats: Reappearance after the booster was observed for most primary-vaccination clones (roughly 97% CD4, about 85% CD8).

The chain couples TRBV11-2 to TRBJ2-7, with D uncertain. The TCR sequence derives from a man aged 25-40 years who received the YFV17D yellow fever vaccine. This sample comprised PBMCs, obtained 15 days after the yellow fever booster vaccination. The CDR3 bases are TGTGCCAGCAGTTCTATCCACGAGCAGTACTTC. This gives the protein CASSSIHEQYF.